This T cell receptor (beta chain) is from a study of a mutant IDH1 vaccine in newly diagnosed glioma. From germline, CDR1 is MGHRA and CDR2 YSYEKL. The CDR3 has 16 residues. V shed 3 bases and J shed 1 base, with 15 bases lying between them. Regarding this clone: Its antigen remains unknown.

Time point of the sample: week 47, end of study. Topical imiquimod accompanied each vaccine dose, which consisted of 300 ug of mutant IDH1 20-mer peptide. The assay was immunoSEQ multiplex PCR, and TCRdb's table has in-frame clones only and misses some. The sample consists of around 65,000 clones, around 86% of them appearing once. The material was PBMCs, obtained from a glioma patient whose treatment included an IDH1 peptide vaccine. V usage is TRBV4-1 and J usage is TRBJ1-1; TRBD1 might be the D (5 bases). This TCR was recovered from a young man with glioma. CDR3 residues: CASSHRPGLSNTEAFF. The CDR3 DNA follows: TGCGCCAGCAGCCATCGCCCGGGACTATCGAACACTGAAGCTTTCTTT.